This TCR beta chain is from a study of T cell repertoires in cytomegalovirus infection. Regarding the study as a whole: Ex vivo, HLA-C-restricted CMV-specific TCR beta clonotypes prevailed over the rest of the response.

The trim removed 7 bases at V and 10 bases at J, leaving 8 bases unmatched. Germline V gene data show CDR1 as MNHGY and CDR2 as SAAAGT. This CDR3 contains 13 residues. Worth noting for this clonotype: Its antigen is undetermined.

TCRdb called the reads again in MiXCR, with one record for every CDR3 protein. This table has approximately 600,000 distinct CDR3 sequences, almost 40% appearing once. The source material was cultured PBMCs, sampled from culture after CMV antigen stimulation. The source is a human donor in good health (CMV status not recorded). Some clones in this sample may be carry-over from other donors' samples. The rearrangement uses TRBV6-8 and TRBJ2-1; TRBD2 matches 9 bases. CDR3 DNA: TGTGCCAGCACCCAGGCCAGCGGGGGGGAGCAGTTCTTC. Residues: CASTQASGGEQFF.